This record looks at one TCR beta chain sequence and its context. Its antigen is not known. The sample is drawn from a study of cytomegalovirus exposure and HLA in healthy donors. Whole-study findings and limits: The study listed roughly 160 cytomegalovirus-associated TCR beta chains. Likely technical artifact: a cluster of highly shared sequence variants. TCR beta V- and J-gene trimming was later associated with a missense DCLRE1C variant. On later analysis, the bulk of CMV-associated TCR beta chains appeared to be HLA-restricted.

Use of 60 Vbeta and 13 Jbeta primers characterized the PCR. Sequencing was performed with immunoSEQ multiplex PCR; in TCRdb, only in-frame clones are kept and a portion is missing. The sample has over 75,000 clones, about three quarters seen once. V dropped 3 bases and J dropped 7; count of bases not matched to a gene: 10. The CDR3 sequence is 15 residues long. Germline V gene lookup returns CDR1 MDHEN and CDR2 SYDVKM. The sample taken for sequencing was PBMCs. This sequence originates from a man in his sixties in good health and CMV-seropositive. This chain links TRBV28 with TRBJ1-2; 8 bases are a match to TRBD1. This CDR3 reads CASSFGQGMMGGYTF. As DNA, the CDR3 is TGTGCCAGCAGTTTCGGACAGGGTATGATGGGTGGCTACACCTTC.